This TCR beta chain was profiled in a study of T cells in women clearing cervical HPV infection. Turning to the study itself: Case blood drawn at lesion detection; control blood after infection cleared.

Germline V gene sequence: CDR1 LNHDA, CDR2 SQIVND (reference sequence). This CDR3 has 13 amino acids. With 7 bases clipped from V and 8 bases from J, the junction kept 7 bases outside the gene matches. Study-level findings and limits: Effector/memory and HPV-specific T cells were not isolated, and association timing is unknown. TRBV6-7 abundance was lower in cases than controls (around 0.1% versus 0.15%).

Average input was approximately 1.3 ug genomic DNA for immunoSEQ TCR beta CDR3 amplification. Using immunoSEQ multiplex PCR, the repertoire was profiled, and TCRdb retains in-frame clones only, with some absent. Its listing shows around 28,000 clones. Remarks on this clone: Antigen specificity is unknown. The CDR3 end falls 3 residues outside the read, so it is completed with the germline J gene.

The chain employs TRBV19 and TRBJ1-4; 7 bases are shared with TRBD1. The receptor's source is a woman aged 18 to 75 with a cervical HPV16 infection that either progressed to CIN3+ or cleared (not recorded which). Input material: blood buffy coat. The sequenced part of the CDR3 DNA is TGTGCCAGTACCGGACAGGTGCGGGAAAAA. Its translation: CASTGQVREK. The full CDR3 is CASTGQVREKLFF.